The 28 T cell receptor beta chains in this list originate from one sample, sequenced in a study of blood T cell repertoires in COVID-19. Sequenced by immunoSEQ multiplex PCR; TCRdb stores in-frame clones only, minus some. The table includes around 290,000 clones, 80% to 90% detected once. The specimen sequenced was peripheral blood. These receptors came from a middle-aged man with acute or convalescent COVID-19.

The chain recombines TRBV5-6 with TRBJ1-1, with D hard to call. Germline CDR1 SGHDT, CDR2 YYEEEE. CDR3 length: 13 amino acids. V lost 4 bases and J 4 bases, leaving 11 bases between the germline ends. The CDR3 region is CASSPTWSTEAFF. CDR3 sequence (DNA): TGTGCCAGCAGCCCGACCTGGAGCACTGAAGCTTTCTTT.

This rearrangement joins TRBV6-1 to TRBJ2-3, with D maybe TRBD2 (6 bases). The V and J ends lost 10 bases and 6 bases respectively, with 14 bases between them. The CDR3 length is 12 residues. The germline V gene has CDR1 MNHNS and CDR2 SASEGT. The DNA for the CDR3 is TGTGCCACCCCGCTGGAGGGGGATACGCAGTATTTT. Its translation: CATPLEGDTQYF.

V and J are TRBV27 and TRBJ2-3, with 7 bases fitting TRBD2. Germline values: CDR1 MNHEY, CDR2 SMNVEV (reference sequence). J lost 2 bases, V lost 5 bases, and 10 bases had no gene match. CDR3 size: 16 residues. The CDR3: CASSLGGGTFTDTQYF. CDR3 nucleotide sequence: TGTGCCAGCAGTCTTGGGGGGGGGACCTTCACAGATACGCAGTATTTT.

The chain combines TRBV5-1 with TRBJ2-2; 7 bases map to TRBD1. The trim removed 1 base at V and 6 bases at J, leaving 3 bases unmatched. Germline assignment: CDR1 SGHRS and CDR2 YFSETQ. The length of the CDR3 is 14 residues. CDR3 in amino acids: CASSLTGAAGELFF. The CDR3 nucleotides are TGCGCCAGCAGCTTGACAGGGGCTGCCGGGGAGCTGTTTTTT. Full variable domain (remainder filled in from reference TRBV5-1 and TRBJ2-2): KAGVTQTPRYLIKTRGQQVTLSCSPISGHRSVSWYQQTPGQGLQFLFEYFSETQRNKGNFPGRFSGRQFSNSRSEMNVSTLELGDSALYLCASSLTGAAGELFFGEGSRLTVL.

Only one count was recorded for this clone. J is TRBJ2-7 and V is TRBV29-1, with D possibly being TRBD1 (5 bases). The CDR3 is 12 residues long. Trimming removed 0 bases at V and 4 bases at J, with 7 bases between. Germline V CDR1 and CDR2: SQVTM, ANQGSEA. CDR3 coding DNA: TGCAGCGTTGAAGATCCAGGGTACGAGCAGTACTTC. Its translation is CSVEDPGYEQYF.

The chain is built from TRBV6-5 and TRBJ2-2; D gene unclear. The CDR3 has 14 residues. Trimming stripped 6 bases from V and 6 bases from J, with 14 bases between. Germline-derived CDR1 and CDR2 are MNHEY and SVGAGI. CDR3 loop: CASSYLWAPGELFF. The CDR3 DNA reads TGTGCCAGCAGCTATCTTTGGGCCCCCGGGGAGCTGTTTTTT.

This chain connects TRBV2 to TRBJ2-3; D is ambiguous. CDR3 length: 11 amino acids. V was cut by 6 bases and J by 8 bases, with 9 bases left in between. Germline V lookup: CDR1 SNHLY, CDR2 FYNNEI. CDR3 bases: TGTGCCAGCAGCGACTCTGGTACGCAGTATTTT. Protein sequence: CASSDSGTQYF.

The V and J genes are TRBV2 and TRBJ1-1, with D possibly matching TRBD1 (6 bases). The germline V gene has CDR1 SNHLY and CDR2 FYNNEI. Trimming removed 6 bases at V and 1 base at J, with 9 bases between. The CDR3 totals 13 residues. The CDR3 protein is CASRLQGNTEAFF. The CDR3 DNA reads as TGTGCCAGCAGGTTACAGGGGAACACTGAAGCTTTCTTT.

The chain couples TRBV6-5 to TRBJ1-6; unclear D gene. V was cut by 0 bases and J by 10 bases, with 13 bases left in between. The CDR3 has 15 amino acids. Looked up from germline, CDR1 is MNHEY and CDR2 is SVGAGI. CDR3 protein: CASSYSGRGGSPLHF. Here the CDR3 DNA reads TGTGCCAGCAGTTACTCGGGGAGAGGAGGGTCACCCCTCCACTTT.

The DNA of the CDR3 is TGTGCCAGCAGTTACTCGGGTATGAAAGGACTGGAGCAGTACTTC. Translation: CASSYSGMKGLEQYF. The chain recombines TRBV6-6 with TRBJ2-7, with D tentatively TRBD2 (5 bases). The CDR3 extends over 15 amino acids. Germline CDR1 and CDR2: MNHNY and SVGAGI (reference sequence). V was pared by 0 bases and J by 7 bases, with 16 bases between.

The CDR3 sequence: CASNSDFRTGSYEQYF. In DNA, the CDR3 is TGTGCCAGCAACTCCGATTTCAGGACAGGGTCCTACGAGCAGTACTTC. The genes are TRBV11-2 and TRBJ2-7; 8 bases map to TRBD1. The J segment lost 1 base and the V segment lost 7 bases, leaving 12 bases of the junction unmatched. Germline V gene sequence: CDR1 SGHAT, CDR2 FQNNGV. This CDR3 has 16 amino acids.

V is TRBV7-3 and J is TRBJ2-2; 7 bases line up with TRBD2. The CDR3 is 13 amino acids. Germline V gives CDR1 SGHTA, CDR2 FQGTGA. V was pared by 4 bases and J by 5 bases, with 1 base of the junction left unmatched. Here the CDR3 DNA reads TGTGCCAGCAGCTCGGGACTAACCGGGGAGCTGTTTTTT. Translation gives CASSSGLTGELFF.

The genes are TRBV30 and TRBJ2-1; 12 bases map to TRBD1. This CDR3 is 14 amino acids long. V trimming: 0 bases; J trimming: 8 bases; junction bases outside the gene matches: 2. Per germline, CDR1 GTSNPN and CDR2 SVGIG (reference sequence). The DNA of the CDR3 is TGTGCCTGGAGTGTGGGACAGGGGGCCGATGAGCAGTTCTTC. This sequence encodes CAWSVGQGADEQFF.

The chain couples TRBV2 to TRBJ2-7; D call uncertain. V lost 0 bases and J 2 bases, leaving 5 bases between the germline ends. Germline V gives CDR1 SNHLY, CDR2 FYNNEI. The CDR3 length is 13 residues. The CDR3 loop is CASSEARTYEQYF. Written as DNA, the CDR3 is TGTGCCAGCAGTGAAGCGAGGACCTACGAGCAGTACTTC.

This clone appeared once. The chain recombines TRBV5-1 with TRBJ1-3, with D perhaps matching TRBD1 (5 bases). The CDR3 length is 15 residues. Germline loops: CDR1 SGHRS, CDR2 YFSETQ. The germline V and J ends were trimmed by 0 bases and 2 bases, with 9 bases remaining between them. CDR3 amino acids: CASSLAVGAGNTIYF. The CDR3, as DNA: TGCGCCAGCAGCTTGGCCGTAGGGGCTGGAAACACCATATATTTT.

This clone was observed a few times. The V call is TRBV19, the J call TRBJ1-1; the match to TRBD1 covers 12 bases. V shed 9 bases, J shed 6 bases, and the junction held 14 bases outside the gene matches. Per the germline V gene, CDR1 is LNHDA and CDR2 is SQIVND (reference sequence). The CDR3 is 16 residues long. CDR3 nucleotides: TGTGCCAGCGGGACAGGGGGCCTAAGGGGTTCGGCTGAAGCTTTCTTT. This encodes CASGTGGLRGSAEAFF.

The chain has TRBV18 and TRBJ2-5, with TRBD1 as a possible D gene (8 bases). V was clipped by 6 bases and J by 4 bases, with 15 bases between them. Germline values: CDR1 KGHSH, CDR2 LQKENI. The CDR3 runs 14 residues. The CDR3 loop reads CASSSDREGETQYF. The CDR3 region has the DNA TGTGCCAGCTCGTCGGACAGGGAGGGAGAGACCCAGTACTTC.

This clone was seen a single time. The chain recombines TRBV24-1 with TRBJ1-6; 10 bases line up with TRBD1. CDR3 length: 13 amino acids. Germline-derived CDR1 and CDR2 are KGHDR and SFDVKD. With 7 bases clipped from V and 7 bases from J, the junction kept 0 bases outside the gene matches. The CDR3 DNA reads TGTGCCACCAGGGACAGGGGGAATTCACCCCTCCACTTT. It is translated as CATRDRGNSPLHF.

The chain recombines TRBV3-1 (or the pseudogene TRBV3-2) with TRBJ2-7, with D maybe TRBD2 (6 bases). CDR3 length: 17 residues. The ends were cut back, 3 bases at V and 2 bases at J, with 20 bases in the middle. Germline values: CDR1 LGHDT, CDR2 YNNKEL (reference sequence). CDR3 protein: CASSHIRRLARTYEQYF. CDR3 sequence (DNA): TGTGCCAGCAGCCATATCCGTCGGCTAGCGAGGACCTACGAGCAGTACTTC.

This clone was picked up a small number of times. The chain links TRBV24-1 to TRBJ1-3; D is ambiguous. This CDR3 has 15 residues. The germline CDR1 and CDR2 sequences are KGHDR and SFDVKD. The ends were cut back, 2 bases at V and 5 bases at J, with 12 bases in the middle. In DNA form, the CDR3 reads TGTGCCACCAGTGATTCCTCCGGTTCGAGAAACACCATATATTTT. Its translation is CATSDSSGSRNTIYF.

The DNA of the CDR3 is TGTGCCAGTAGTATAAACAGGTACCAGCCCCAGCATTTT. Its protein product is CASSINRYQPQHF. The chain recombines TRBV19 with TRBJ1-5; possible D gene TRBD1, 5 bases. Trimming cost V 2 bases and J 7 bases, with 9 bases left between them. Germline V lookup: CDR1 LNHDA, CDR2 SQIVND (reference sequence). The CDR3 totals 13 residues.

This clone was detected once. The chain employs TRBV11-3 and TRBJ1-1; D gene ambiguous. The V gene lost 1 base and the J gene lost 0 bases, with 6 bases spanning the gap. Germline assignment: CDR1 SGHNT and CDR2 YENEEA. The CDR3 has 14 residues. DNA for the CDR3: TGTGCCAGCAGCTTAGGCGGGTTGAACACTGAAGCTTTCTTT. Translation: CASSLGGLNTEAFF.

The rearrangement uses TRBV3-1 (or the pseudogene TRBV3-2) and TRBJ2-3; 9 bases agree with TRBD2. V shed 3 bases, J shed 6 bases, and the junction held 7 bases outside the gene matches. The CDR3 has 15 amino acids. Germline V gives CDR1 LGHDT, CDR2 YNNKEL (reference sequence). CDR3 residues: CASSQDSGGADTQYF. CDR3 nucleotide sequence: TGTGCCAGCAGCCAGGATAGCGGGGGAGCGGATACGCAGTATTTT.

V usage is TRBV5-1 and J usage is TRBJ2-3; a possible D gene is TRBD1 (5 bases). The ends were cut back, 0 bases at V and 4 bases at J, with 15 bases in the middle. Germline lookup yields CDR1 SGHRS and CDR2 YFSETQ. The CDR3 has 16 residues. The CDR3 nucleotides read TGCGCCAGCAGCTTGGTTGCAGGGAAAGGAGCAGATACGCAGTATTTT. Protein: CASSLVAGKGADTQYF.

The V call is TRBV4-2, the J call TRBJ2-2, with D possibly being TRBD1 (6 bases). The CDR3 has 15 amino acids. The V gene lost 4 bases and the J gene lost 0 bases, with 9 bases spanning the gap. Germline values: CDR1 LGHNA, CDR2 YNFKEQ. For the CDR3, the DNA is TGTGCCAGCAGCCGGGGACAAGCGAACACCGGGGAGCTGTTTTTT. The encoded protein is CASSRGQANTGELFF.

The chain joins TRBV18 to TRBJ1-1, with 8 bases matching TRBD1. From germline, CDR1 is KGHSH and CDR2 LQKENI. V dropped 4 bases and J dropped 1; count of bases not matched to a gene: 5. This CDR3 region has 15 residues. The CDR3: CASSLVGQANTEAFF. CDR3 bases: TGTGCCAGCTCACTCGTGGGACAGGCGAACACTGAAGCTTTCTTT.

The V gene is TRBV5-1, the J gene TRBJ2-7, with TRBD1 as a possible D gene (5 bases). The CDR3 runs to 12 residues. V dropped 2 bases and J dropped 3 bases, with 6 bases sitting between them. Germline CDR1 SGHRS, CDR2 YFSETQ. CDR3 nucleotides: TGCGCCAGCAGCTTCGACAGCTACGAGCAGTACTTC. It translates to CASSFDSYEQYF.

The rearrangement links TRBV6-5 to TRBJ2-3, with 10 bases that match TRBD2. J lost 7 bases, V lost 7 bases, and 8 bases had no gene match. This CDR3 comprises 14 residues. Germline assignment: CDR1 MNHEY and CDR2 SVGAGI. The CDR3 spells CASIQSGGENTQYF. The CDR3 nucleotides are TGTGCCAGCATTCAGAGCGGGGGGGAAAATACGCAGTATTTT.